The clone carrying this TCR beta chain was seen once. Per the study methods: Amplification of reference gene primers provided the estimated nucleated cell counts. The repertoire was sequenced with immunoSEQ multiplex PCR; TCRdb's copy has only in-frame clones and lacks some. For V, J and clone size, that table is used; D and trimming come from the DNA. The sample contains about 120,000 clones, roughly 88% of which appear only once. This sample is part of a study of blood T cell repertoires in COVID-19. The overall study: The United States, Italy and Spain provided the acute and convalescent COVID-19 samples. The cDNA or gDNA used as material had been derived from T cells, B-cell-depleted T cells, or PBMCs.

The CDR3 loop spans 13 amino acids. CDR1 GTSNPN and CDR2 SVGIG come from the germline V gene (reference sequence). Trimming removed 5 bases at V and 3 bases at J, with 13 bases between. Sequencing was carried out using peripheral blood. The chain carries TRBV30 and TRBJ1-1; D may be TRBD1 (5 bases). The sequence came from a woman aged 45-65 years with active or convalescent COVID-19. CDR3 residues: CAWQGGRDTEAFF. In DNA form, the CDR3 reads TGTGCCTGGCAGGGCGGACGCGACACTGAAGCTTTCTTT.